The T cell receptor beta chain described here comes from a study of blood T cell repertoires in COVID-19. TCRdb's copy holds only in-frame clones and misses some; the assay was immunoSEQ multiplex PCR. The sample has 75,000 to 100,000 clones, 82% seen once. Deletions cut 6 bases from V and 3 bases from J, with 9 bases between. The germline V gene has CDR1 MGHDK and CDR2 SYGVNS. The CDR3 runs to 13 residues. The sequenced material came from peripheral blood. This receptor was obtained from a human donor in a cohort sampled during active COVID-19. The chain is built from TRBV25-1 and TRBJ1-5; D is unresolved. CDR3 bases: TGTGCCAGCAGGGGAGAGTACAATCAGCCCCAGCATTTT. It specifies CASRGEYNQPQHF.